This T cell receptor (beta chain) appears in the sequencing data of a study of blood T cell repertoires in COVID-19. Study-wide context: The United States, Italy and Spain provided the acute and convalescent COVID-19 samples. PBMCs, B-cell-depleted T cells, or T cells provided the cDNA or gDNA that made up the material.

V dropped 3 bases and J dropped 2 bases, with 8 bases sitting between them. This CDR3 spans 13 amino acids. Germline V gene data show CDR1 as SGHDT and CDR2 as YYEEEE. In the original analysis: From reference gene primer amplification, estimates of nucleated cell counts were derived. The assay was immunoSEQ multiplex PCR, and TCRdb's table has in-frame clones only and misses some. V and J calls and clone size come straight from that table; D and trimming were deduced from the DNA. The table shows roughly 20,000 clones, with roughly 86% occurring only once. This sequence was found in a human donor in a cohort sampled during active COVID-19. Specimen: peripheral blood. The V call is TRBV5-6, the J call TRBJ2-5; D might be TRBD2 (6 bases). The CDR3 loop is CASSSRGQETQYF. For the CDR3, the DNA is TGTGCCAGCAGCTCGCGGGGACAAGAGACCCAGTACTTC. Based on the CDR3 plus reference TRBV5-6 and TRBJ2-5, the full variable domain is DAGVTQSPTHLIKTRGQQVTLRCSPKSGHDTVSWYQQALGQGPQFIFQYYEEEERQRGNFPDRFSGHQFPNYSSELNVNALLLGDSALYLCASSSRGQETQYFGPGTRLLVL.